Detailed here is one T cell receptor beta chain. As yet, its antigen is unknown. The data originate from a study of long-term antiretroviral therapy in people with HIV. Whole-study context: Specimens dating back about a decade before the 2015 immediate-ART recommendation are the oldest included. Study-level findings and limits: Nothing was known about ART adherence, viral resistance or changes in therapy. Clones that had undergone expansion before ART dominated the repertoire at all time points.

DNA was extracted from roughly 0.93-9.6 million thawed cryopreserved PBMC. The authors ran the immunoSEQ assay, v3.0, at survey level. TCRdb keeps only in-frame clones here, not all; method: immunoSEQ multiplex PCR. The sample includes 20,000 to 25,000 clones, more than 70% of them seen just once. Between the trimmed V and J ends, which lost 3 bases and 6 bases, there was a span of 15 bases. CDR1 is KGHSH and CDR2 is LQKENI in the germline V gene. This CDR3 region has 14 residues. Sequencing used unsorted PBMCs, obtained 2.3 years after starting antiretroviral therapy. The receptor's source is a man aged 55 to 70 with HIV. This chain joins TRBV18 and TRBJ2-7; D is unresolved. The CDR3 DNA reads as TGTGCCAGCTCACCGCCGTTGAGGATGGCCGAGCAGTACTTC. Protein: CASSPPLRMAEQYF.